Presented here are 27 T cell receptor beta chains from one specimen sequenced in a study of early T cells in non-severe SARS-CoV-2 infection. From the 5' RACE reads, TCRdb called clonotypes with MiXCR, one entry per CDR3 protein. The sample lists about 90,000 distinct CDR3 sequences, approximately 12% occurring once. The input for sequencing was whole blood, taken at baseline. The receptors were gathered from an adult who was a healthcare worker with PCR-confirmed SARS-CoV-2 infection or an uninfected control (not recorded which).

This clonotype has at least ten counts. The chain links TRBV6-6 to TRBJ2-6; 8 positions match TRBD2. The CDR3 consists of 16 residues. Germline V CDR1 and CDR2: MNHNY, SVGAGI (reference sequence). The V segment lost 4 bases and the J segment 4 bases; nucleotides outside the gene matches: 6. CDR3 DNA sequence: TGTGCCAGCAGTTCCGGGGGGGCGCGAGGGGCCAACGTCCTGACTTTC. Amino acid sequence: CASSSGGARGANVLTF.

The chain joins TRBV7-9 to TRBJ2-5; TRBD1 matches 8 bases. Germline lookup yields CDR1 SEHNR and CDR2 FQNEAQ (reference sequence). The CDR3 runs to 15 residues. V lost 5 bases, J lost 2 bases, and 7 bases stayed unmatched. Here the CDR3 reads CASSTGGRGQETQYF. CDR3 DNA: TGTGCCAGCAGCACAGGGGGAAGAGGTCAAGAGACCCAGTACTTC.

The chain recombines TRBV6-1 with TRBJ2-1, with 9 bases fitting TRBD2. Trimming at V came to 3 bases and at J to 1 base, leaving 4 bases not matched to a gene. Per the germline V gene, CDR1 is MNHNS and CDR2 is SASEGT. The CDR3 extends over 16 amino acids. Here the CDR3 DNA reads TGTGCCAGCAGTGAGACGGGACTAGCTTCCTACAATGAGCAGTTCTTC. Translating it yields CASSETGLASYNEQFF.

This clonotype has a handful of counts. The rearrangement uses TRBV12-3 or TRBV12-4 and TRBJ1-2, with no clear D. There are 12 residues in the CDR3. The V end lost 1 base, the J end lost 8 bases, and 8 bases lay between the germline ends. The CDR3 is CASSLDGLGYTF. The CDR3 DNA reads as TGTGCCAGCAGTTTAGACGGGTTAGGCTACACCTTC.

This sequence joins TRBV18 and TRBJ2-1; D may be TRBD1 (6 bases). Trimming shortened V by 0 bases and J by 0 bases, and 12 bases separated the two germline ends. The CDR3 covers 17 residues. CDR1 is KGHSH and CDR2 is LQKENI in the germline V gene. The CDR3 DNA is TGTGCCAGCTCACCACCGAGGGGGACACCCTCCTACAATGAGCAGTTCTTC. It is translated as CASSPPRGTPSYNEQFF. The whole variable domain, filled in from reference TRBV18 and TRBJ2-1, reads NAGVMQNPRHLVRRRGQEARLRCSPMKGHSHVYWYRQLPEEGLKFMVYLQKENIIDESGMPKERFSAEFPKEGPSILRIQQVVRGDSAAYFCASSPPRGTPSYNEQFFGPGTRLTVL.

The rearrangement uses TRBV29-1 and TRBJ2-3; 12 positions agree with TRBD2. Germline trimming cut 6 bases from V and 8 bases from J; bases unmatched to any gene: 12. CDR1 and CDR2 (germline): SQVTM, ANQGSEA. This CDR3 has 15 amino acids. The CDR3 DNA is TGCAGCGTCGCCCCGCGACTAGCGGGAGAGGGTACGCAGTATTTT. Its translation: CSVAPRLAGEGTQYF.

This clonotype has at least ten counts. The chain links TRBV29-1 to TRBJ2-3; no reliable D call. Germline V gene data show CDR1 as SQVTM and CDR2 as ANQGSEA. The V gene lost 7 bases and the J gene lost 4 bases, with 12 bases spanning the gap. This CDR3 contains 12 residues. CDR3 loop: CSAGYLSDTQYF. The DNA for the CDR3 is TGCAGCGCTGGATACTTGTCAGATACGCAGTATTTT.

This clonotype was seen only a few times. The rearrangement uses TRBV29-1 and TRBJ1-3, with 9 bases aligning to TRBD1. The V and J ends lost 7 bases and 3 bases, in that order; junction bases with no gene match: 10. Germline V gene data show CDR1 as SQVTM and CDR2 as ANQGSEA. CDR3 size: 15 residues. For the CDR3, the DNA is TGCAGCGCCATGGCGGGGGACAGGGATGGAAACACCATATATTTT. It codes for CSAMAGDRDGNTIYF. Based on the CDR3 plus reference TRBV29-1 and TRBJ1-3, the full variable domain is SAVISQKPSRDICQRGTSLTIQCQVDSQVTMMFWYRQQPGQSLTLIATANQGSEATYESGFVIDKFPISRPNLTFSTLTVSNMSPEDSSIYLCSAMAGDRDGNTIYFGEGSWLTVV.

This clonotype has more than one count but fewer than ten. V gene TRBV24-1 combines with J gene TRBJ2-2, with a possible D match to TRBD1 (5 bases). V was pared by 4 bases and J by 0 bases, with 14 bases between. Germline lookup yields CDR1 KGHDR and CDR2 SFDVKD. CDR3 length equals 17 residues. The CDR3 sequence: CATSEWVGATNTGELFF. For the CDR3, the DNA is TGTGCCACCAGTGAGTGGGTTGGGGCCACGAACACCGGGGAGCTGTTTTTT.

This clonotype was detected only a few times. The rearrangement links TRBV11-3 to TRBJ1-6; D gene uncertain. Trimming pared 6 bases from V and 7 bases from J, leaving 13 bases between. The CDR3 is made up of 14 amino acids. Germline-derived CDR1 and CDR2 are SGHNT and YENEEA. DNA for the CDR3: TGTGCCAGCAGTCTACAGAAGGCAAATTCACCCCTCCACTTT. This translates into CASSLQKANSPLHF. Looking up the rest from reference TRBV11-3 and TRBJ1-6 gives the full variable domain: EAGVVQSPRYKIIEKKQPVAFWCNPISGHNTLYWYLQNLGQGPELLIRYENEEAVDDSQLPKDRFSAERLKGVDSTLKIQPAELGDSAVYLCASSLQKANSPLHFGNGTRLTVT.

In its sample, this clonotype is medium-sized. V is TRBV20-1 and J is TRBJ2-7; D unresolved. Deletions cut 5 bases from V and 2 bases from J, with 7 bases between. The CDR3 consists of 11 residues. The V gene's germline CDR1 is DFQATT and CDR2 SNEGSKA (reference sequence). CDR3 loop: CSAAATYEQYF. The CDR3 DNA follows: TGCAGTGCTGCGGCGACCTACGAGCAGTACTTC.

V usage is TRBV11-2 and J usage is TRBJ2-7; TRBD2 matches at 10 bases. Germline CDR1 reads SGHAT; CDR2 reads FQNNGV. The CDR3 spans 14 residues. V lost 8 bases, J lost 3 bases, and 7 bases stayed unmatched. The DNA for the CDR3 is TGTGCCAGCCGGGCCTGGACTAGCGGCTACGAGCAGTACTTC. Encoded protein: CASRAWTSGYEQYF.

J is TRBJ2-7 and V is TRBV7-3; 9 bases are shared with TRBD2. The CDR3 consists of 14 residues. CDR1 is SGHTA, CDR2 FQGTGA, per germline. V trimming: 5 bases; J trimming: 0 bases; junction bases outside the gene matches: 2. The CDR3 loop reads CASSPSGASYEQYF. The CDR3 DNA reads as TGTGCCAGCAGCCCTAGCGGGGCCTCCTACGAGCAGTACTTC. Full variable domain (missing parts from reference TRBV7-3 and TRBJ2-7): GAGVSQTPSNKVTEKGKYVELRCDPISGHTALYWYRQSLGQGPEFLIYFQGTGAADDSGLPNDRFFAVRPEGSVSTLKIQRTERGDSAVYLCASSPSGASYEQYFGPGTRLTVT.

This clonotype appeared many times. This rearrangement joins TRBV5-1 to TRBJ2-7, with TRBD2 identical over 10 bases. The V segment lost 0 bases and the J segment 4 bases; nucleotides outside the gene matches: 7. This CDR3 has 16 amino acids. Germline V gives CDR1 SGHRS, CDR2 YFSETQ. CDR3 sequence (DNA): TGCGCCAGCAGCTTGGGGAGAGCTAGCGGGAGTTACGAGCAGTACTTC. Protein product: CASSLGRASGSYEQYF.

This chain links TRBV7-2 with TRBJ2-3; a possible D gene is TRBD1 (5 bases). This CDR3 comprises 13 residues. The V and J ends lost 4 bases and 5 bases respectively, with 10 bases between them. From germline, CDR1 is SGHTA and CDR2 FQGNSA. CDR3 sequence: CASSSPQGDTQYF. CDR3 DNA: TGTGCCAGCAGCTCACCCCAGGGAGATACGCAGTATTTT.

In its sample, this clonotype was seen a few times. The CDR3 DNA sequence: TGTGCCTGGTCCCCGAGCACAGATACGCAGTATTTT. Translated, it gives CAWSPSTDTQYF. The rearrangement uses TRBV30 and TRBJ2-3, with unresolved D. The germline gives CDR1 GTSNPN, CDR2 SVGIG (reference sequence). This CDR3 has 12 residues. The ends were cut back, 5 bases at V and 0 bases at J, with 6 bases in the middle.

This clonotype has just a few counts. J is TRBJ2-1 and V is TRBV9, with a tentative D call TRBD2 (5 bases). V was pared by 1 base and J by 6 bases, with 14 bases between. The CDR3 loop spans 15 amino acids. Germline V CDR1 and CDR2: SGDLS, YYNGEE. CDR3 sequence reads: CASSVIGSDFNEQFF. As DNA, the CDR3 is TGTGCCAGCAGCGTAATTGGTAGCGATTTCAATGAGCAGTTCTTC.

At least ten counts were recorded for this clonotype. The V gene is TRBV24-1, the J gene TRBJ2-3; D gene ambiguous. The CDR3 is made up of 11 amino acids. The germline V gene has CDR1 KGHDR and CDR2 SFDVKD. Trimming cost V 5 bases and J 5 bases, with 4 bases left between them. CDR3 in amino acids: CATSGKDTQYF. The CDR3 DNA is TGTGCCACCAGTGGTAAAGATACGCAGTATTTT.

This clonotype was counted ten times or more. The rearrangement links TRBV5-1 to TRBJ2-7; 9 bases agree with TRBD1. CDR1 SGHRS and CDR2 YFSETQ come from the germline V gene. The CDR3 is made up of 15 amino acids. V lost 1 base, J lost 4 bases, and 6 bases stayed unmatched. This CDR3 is CASSLPGQGGYEQYF. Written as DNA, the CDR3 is TGCGCCAGCAGCTTGCCGGGACAGGGTGGTTACGAGCAGTACTTC.

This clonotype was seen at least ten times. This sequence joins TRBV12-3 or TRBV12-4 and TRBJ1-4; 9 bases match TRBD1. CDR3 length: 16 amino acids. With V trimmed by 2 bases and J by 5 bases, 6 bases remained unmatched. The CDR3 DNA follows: TGTGCCAGCAGTTTACAGACAGGGGGTTTAAATGAAAAACTGTTTTTT. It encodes CASSLQTGGLNEKLFF.

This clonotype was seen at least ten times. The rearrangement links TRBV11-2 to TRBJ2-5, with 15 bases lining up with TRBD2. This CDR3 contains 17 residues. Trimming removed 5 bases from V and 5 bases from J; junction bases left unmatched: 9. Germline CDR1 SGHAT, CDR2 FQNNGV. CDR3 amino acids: CASSLTPGLAGGETQYF. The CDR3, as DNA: TGTGCCAGCAGCCTTACCCCGGGACTAGCGGGAGGCGAGACCCAGTACTTC.

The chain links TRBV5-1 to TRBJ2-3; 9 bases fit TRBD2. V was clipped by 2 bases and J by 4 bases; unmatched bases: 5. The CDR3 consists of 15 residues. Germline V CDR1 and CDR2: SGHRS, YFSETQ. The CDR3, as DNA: TGCGCCAGCAGCTTTCTAGCGGGGATTGCAGATACGCAGTATTTT. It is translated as CASSFLAGIADTQYF.

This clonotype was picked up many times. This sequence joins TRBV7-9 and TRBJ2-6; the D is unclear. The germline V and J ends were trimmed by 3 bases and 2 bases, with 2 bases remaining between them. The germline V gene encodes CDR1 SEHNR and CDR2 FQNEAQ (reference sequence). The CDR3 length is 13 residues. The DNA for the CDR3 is TGTGCCAGCAGCTTCCCTGGGGCCAACGTCCTGACTTTC. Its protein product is CASSFPGANVLTF.

This chain's CDR3 is CASSLPRQGEHEQFF. CDR3 in DNA: TGTGCCAGCAGCCTCCCCCGACAGGGGGAGCATGAGCAGTTCTTC. V and J are TRBV7-9 and TRBJ2-1; 9 nucleotides agree with TRBD1. Germline CDR1 is SEHNR and CDR2 is FQNEAQ (reference sequence). J lost 8 bases, V lost 5 bases, and 10 bases had no gene match. The CDR3 covers 15 residues.

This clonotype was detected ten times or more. CDR3 nucleotide sequence: TGCGCCAGCAGCCCAAACAGGATCACTGAAGCTTTCTTT. As protein: CASSPNRITEAFF. V and J are TRBV5-1 and TRBJ1-1; possible D gene TRBD1, 5 bases. V was pared by 4 bases and J by 4 bases, with 11 bases between. CDR1 and CDR2 from the germline V gene are SGHRS and YFSETQ. The CDR3 length is 13 residues.

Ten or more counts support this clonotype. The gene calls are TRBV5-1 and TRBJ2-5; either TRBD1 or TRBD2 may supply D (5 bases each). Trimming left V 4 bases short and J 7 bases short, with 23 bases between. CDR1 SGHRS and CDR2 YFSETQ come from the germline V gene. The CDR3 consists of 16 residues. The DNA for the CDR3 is TGCGCCAGCAGCGCGTATCCTCCGGGACCCCCTAGGACCCAGTACTTC. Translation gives CASSAYPPGPPRTQYF.

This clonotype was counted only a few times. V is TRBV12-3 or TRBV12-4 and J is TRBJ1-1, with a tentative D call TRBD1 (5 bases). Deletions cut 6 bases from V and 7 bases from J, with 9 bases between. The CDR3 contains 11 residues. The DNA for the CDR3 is TGTGCCAGCAGCTTCGACAGTGAAGCTTTCTTT. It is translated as CASSFDSEAFF.